The next 5 T cell receptor beta chains were all read from a single sample in a study of blood T cell repertoires in COVID-19. The protocol was immunoSEQ multiplex PCR, while the TCRdb copy is restricted to in-frame clones and leaves out a portion. This sample yields 120,000 or so clones, of which 65% to 85% are seen a single time; about 18% belongs to the top ten. The sample taken for sequencing was peripheral blood. Every receptor here comes from a man aged 30 to 45 with COVID-19, enrolled during active disease.

This clone was seen a single time. V and J are TRBV10-3 and TRBJ2-3; no definite D call. The CDR3 has 14 amino acids. Germline V gene data show CDR1 as ENHRY and CDR2 as SYGVKD. Trimming left V 1 base short and J 2 bases short, with 7 bases between. DNA of the CDR3: TGTGCCATCAGTGAGTGGAGCTCCACAGATACGCAGTATTTT. Residues: CAISEWSSTDTQYF.

This clone has just a few counts. In the same sample, other DNA sequences code for this CDR3. The V gene is TRBV19, the J gene TRBJ2-7, with D hard to call. The CDR3 runs to 11 residues. V lost 3 bases and J lost 4, with 4 bases in between. CDR1 is LNHDA and CDR2 is SQIVND in the germline V gene (reference sequence). The CDR3 region is CASSIGYEQYF. The CDR3 DNA reads TGTGCCAGTAGTATCGGTTACGAGCAGTACTTC.

The CDR3, as DNA: TGCAGCGCCACCCGCGGGGGGACCTTCGGCTACACCTTC. Translated, it gives CSATRGGTFGYTF. This sequence joins TRBV29-1 and TRBJ1-2; maybe TRBD1 (5 bases). Germline lookup yields CDR1 SQVTM and CDR2 ANQGSEA. V dropped 7 bases and J dropped 8 bases, with 20 bases sitting between them. The CDR3 contains 13 residues.

The chain joins TRBV5-1 to TRBJ1-2, with a possible D match to TRBD1 (5 bases). This CDR3 has 13 amino acids. The V gene lost 2 bases and the J gene lost 3 bases, with 8 bases spanning the gap. CDR1 and CDR2 (germline): SGHRS, YFSETQ. The CDR3 spells CASSFGGDYGYTF. DNA of the CDR3: TGCGCCAGCAGCTTTGGAGGGGACTATGGCTACACCTTC.

In its sample, this clone was seen a few times. This rearrangement joins TRBV7-2 to TRBJ2-1, with 9 bases lining up with TRBD1. The CDR3 has 16 amino acids. Germline CDR1 is SGHTA and CDR2 is FQGNSA. V lost 1 base, J lost 10 bases, and 11 bases stayed unmatched. CDR3: CASSLGGGGTGREQFF. The CDR3 DNA reads as TGTGCCAGCAGCTTAGGGGGTGGAGGGACAGGGCGCGAGCAGTTCTTC.